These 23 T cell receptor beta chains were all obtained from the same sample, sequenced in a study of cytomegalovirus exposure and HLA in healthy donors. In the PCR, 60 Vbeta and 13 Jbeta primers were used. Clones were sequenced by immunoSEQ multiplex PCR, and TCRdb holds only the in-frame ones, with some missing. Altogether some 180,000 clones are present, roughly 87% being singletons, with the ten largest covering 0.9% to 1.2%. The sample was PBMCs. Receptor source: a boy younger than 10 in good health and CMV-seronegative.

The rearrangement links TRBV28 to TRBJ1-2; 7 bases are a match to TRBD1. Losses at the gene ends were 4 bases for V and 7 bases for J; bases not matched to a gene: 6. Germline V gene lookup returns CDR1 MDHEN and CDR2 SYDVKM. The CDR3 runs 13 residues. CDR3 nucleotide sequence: TGTGCCAGCAGTTACAGGAGGGGGCTTGGCTACACCTTC. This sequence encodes CASSYRRGLGYTF.

The CDR3 nucleotides read TGTGCCAGCAGCCCCCAACTAGCGGGAGCCACCGGGGAGCTGTTTTTT. It yields the protein CASSPQLAGATGELFF. The J gene is TRBJ2-2, the V gene TRBV7-2, with 11 positions matching TRBD2. Germline assignment: CDR1 SGHTA and CDR2 FQGNSA. The CDR3 spans 16 residues. Trimming removed 5 bases from V and 4 bases from J; junction bases left unmatched: 6.

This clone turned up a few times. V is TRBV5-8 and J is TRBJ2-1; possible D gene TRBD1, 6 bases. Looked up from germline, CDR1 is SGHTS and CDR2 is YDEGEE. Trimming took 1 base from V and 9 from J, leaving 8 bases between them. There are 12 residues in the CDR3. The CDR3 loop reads CASSLRDTEQFF. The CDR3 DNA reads TGTGCCAGCAGCTTGAGGGACACTGAGCAGTTCTTC.

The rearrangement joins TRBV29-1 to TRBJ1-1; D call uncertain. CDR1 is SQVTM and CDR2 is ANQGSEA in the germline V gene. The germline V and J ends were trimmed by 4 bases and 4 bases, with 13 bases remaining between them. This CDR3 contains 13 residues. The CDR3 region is CSVVPGFGTEAFF. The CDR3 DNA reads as TGCAGCGTTGTGCCGGGGTTCGGCACTGAAGCTTTCTTT.

CDR3 protein: CASSPQRTGASPYGYTF. CDR3 DNA: TGTGCCAGCTCACCACAACGTACAGGGGCCTCCCCCTATGGCTACACCTTC. This sequence joins TRBV18 and TRBJ1-2; 7 positions match TRBD1. This CDR3 is built from 17 residues. Trimming cost V 1 base and J 4 bases; bases outside gene matches: 12. Germline CDR1 reads KGHSH; CDR2 reads LQKENI.

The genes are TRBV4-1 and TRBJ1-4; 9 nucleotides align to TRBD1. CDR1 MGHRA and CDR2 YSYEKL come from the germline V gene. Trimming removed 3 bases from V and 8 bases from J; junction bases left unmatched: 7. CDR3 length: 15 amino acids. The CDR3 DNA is TGCGCCAGCAGCCATTTGGGACAGGGTAGGGAAAAACTGTTTTTT. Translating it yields CASSHLGQGREKLFF.

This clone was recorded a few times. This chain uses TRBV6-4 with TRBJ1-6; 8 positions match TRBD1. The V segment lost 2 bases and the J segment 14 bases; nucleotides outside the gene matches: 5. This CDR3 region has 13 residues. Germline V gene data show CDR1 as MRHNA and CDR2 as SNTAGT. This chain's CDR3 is CASSDRTGTTLHF. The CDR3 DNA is TGTGCCAGCAGTGACCGGACAGGGACGACCCTCCACTTT.

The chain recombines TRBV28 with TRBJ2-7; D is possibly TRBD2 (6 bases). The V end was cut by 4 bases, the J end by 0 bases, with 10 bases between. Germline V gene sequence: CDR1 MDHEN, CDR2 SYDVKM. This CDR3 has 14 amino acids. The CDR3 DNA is TGTGCCAGCAGTTCGCGGGGCTACTCCTACGAGCAGTACTTC. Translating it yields CASSSRGYSYEQYF.

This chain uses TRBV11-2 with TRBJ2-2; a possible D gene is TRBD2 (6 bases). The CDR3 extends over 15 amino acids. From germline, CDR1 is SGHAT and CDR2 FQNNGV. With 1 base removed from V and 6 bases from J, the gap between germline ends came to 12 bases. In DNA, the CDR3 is TGTGCCAGCAGCTTAGGGGACTGGGCGGCCGGGGAGCTGTTTTTT. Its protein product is CASSLGDWAAGELFF.

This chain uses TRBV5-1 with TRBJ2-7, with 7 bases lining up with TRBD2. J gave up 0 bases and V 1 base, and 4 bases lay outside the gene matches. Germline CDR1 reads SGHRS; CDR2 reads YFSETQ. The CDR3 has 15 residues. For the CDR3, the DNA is TGCGCCAGCAGCTTGTGGGCTAGCGGCTCCTACGAGCAGTACTTC. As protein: CASSLWASGSYEQYF.

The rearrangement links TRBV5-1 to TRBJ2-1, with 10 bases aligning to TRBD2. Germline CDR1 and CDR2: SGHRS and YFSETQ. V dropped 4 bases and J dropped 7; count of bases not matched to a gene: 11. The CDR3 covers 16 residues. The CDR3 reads CASSRLPGTSVNEQFF. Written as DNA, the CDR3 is TGCGCCAGCAGCAGACTCCCCGGGACTAGCGTGAATGAGCAGTTCTTC.

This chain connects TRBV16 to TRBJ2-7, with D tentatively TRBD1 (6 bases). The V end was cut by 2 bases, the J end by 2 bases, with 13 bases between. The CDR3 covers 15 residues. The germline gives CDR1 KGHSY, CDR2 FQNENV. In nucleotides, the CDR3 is TGTGCCAGCAGCCAACTCGGACAGAGGACCTACGAGCAGTACTTC. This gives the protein CASSQLGQRTYEQYF.

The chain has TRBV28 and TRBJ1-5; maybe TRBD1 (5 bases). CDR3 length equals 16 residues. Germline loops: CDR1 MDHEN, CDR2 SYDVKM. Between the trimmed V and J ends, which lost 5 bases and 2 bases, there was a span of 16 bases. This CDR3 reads CASSPNQGGGNQPQHF. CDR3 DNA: TGTGCCAGCAGTCCCAATCAGGGTGGTGGCAATCAGCCCCAGCATTTT.

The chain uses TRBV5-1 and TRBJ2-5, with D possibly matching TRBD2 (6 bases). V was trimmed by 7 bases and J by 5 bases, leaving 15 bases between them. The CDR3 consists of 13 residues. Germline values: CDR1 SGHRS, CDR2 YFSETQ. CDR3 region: CASCSSAGETQYF. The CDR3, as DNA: TGCGCCAGCTGTTCTAGCGCGGGGGAGACCCAGTACTTC.

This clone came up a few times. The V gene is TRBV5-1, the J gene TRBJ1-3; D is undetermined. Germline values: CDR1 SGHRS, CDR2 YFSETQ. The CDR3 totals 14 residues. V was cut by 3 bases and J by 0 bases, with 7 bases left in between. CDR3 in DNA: TGCGCCAGCAGCTACGACTACTCTGGAAACACCATATATTTT. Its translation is CASSYDYSGNTIYF.

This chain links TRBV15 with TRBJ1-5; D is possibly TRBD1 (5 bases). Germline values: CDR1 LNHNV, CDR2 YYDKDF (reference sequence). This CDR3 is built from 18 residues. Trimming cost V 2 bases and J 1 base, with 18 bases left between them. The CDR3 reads CATSRYRVAGHSNQPQHF. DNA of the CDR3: TGTGCCACCAGCAGATATCGTGTGGCAGGGCACAGCAATCAGCCCCAGCATTTT.

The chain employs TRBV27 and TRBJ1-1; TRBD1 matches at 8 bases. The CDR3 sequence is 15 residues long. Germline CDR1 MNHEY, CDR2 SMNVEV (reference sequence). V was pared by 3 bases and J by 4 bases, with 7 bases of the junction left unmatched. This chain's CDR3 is CASSFASGTGTEAFF. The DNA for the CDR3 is TGTGCCAGCAGTTTCGCGTCGGGGACAGGCACTGAAGCTTTCTTT.

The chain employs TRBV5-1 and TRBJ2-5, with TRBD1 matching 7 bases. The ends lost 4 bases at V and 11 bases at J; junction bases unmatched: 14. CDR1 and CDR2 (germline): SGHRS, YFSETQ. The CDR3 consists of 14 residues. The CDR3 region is CASSDFLDRESQYF. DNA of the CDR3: TGCGCCAGCAGCGACTTCCTCGACAGGGAGAGTCAGTACTTC.

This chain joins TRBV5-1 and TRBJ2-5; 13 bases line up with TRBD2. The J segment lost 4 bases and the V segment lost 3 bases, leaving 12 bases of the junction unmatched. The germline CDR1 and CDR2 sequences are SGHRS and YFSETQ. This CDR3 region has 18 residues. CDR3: CASSSPRGTSGKGETQYF. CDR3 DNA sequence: TGCGCCAGCAGCTCGCCACGGGGGACTAGCGGGAAGGGAGAGACCCAGTACTTC. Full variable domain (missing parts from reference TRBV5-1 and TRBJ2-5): KAGVTQTPRYLIKTRGQQVTLSCSPISGHRSVSWYQQTPGQGLQFLFEYFSETQRNKGNFPGRFSGRQFSNSRSEMNVSTLELGDSALYLCASSSPRGTSGKGETQYFGPGTRLLVL.

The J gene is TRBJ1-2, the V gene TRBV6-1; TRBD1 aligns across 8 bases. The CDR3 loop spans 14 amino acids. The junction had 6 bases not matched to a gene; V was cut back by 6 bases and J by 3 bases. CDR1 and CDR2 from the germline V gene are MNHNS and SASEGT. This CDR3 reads CASSSGQGDYGYTF. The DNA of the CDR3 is TGTGCCAGCAGCAGTGGACAGGGCGACTATGGCTACACCTTC.

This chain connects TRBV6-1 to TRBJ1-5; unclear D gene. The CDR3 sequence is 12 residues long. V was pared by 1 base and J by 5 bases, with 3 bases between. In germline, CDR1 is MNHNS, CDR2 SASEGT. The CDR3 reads CASSEVDQPQHF. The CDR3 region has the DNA TGTGCCAGCAGTGAAGTAGATCAGCCCCAGCATTTT.

CDR3 residues: CASSELGLDYNEQFF. Written as DNA, the CDR3 is TGTGCCAGCAGTGAGCTGGGACTAGATTACAATGAGCAGTTCTTC. V gene TRBV6-6 combines with J gene TRBJ2-1; 8 nucleotides match TRBD2. The germline CDR1 and CDR2 sequences are MNHNY and SVGAGI (reference sequence). This CDR3 has 15 amino acids. The V gene end was trimmed by 5 bases and the J gene end by 4 bases; junction bases not matched to a gene: 7.

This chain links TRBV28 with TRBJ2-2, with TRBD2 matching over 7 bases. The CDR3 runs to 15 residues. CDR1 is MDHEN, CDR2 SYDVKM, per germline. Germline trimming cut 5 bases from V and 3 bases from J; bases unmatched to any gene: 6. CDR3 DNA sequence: TGTGCCAGCAGTCTATCGGGGGGTTACACCGGGGAGCTGTTTTTT. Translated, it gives CASSLSGGYTGELFF.